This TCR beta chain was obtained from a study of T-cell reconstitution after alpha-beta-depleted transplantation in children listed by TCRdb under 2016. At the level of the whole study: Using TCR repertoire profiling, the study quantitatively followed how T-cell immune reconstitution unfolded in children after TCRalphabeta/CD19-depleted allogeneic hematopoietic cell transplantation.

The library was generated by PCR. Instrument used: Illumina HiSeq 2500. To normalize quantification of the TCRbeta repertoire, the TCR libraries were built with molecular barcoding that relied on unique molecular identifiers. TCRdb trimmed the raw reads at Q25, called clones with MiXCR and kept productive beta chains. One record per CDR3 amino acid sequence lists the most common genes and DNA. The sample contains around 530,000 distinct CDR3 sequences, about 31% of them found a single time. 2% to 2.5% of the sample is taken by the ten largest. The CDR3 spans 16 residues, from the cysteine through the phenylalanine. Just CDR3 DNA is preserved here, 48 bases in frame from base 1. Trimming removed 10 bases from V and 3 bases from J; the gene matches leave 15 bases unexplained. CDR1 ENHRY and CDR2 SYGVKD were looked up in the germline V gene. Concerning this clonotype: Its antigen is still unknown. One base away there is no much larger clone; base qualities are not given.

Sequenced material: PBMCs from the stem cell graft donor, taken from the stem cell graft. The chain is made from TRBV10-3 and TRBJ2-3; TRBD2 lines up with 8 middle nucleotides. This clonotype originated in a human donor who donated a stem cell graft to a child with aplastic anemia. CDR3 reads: CASEVGAGDETDTQYF. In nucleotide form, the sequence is TGTGCCAGCGAAGTCGGAGCGGGAGACGAAACAGATACGCAGTATTTT.